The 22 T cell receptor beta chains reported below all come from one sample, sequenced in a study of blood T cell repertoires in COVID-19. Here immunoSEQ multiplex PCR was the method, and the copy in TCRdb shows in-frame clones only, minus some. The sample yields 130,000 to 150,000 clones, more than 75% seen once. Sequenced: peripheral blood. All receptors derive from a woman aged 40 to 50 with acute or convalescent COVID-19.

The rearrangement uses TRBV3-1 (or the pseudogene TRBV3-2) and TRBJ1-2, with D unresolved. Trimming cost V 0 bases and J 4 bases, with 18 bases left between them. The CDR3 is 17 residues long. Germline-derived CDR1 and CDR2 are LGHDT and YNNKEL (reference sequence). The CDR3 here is CASSQDVRGRRPYGYTF. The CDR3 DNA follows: TGTGCCAGCAGCCAAGATGTAAGAGGGAGGAGGCCCTATGGCTACACCTTC.

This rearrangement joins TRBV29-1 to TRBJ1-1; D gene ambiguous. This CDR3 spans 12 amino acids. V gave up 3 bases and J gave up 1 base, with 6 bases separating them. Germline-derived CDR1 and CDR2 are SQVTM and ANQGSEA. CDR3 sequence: CSVDRENTEAFF. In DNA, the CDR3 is TGCAGCGTTGATCGGGAGAACACTGAAGCTTTCTTT.

CDR3 amino acids: CATSGGTLLGTGKETQYF. CDR3 nucleotide sequence: TGTGCCACCAGTGGGGGCACGCTCCTTGGGACAGGAAAAGAGACCCAGTACTTC. The V and J genes are TRBV24-1 and TRBJ2-5, with TRBD1 identical over 8 bases. Germline V gene lookup returns CDR1 KGHDR and CDR2 SFDVKD. The CDR3 covers 18 residues. With 5 bases clipped from V and 3 bases from J, the junction kept 16 bases outside the gene matches.

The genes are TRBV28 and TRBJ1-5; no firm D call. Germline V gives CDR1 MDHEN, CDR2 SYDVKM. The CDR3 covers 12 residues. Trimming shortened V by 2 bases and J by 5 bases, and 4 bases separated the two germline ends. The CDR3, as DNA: TGTGCCAGCAGTTTACGAGATCAGCCCCAGCATTTT. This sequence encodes CASSLRDQPQHF.

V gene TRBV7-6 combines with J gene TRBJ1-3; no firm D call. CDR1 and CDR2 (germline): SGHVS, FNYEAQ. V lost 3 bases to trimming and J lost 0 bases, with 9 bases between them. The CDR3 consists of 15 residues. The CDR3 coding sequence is TGTGCCAGCAGCTTTGACGGGAACTCTGGAAACACCATATATTTT. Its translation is CASSFDGNSGNTIYF.

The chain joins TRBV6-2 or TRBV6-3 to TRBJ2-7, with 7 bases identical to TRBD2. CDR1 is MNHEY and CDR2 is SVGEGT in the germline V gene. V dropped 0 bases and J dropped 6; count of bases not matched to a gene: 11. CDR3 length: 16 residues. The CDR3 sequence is CASSYSIPAGKSEQYF. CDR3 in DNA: TGTGCCAGCAGTTACTCGATACCAGCGGGGAAGAGCGAGCAGTACTTC.

The CDR3, as DNA: TGTGCCAGCAGCTTGGGACAGAACAATCAGCCCCAGCATTTT. This sequence encodes CASSLGQNNQPQHF. The V call is TRBV5-5, the J call TRBJ1-5; maybe TRBD1 (5 bases). CDR3 size: 14 residues. Germline V lookup: CDR1 SGHKS, CDR2 YYEKEE (reference sequence). Trimming stripped 0 bases from V and 3 bases from J, with 7 bases between.

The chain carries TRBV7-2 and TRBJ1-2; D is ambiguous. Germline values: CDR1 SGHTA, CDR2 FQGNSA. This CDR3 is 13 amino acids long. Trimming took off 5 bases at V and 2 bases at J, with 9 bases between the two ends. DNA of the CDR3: TGTGCCAGCAGCGCGACTGTAAACTATGGCTACACCTTC. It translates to CASSATVNYGYTF. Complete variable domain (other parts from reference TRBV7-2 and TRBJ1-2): GAGVSQSPSNKVTEKGKDVELRCDPISGHTALYWYRQSLGQGLEFLIYFQGNSAPDKSGLPSDRFSAERTGGSVSTLTIQRTQQEDSAVYLCASSATVNYGYTFGSGTRLTVV.

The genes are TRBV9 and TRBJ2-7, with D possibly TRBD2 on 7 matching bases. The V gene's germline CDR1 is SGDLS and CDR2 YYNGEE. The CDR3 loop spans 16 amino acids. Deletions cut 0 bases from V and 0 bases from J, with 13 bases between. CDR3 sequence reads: CASSVVGGAASYEQYF. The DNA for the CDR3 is TGTGCCAGCAGCGTAGTGGGGGGGGCCGCCTCCTACGAGCAGTACTTC.

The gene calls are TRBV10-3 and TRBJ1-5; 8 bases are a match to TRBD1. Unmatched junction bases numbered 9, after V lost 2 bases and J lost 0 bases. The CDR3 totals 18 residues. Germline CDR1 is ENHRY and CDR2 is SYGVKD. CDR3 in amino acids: CAISESTGGTYSNQPQHF. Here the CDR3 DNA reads TGTGCCATCAGTGAGAGCACAGGGGGAACTTATAGCAATCAGCCCCAGCATTTT.

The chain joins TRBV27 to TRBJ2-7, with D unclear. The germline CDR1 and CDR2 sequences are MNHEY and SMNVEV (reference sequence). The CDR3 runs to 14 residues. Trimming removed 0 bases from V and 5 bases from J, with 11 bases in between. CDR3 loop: CASSLSGSQNEQYF. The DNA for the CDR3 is TGTGCCAGCAGTTTATCGGGCAGTCAGAACGAGCAGTACTTC.

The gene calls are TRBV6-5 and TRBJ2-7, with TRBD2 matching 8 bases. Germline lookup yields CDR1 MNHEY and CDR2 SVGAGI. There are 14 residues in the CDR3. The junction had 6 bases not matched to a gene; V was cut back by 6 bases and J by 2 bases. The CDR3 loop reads CASSQPGGTYEQYF. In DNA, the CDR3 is TGTGCCAGCAGCCAACCGGGGGGGACCTACGAGCAGTACTTC.

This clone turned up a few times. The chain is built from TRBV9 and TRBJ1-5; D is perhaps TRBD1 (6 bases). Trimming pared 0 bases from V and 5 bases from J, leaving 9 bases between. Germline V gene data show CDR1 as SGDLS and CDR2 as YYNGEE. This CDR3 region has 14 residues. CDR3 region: CASSVGAGDQPQHF. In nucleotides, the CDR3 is TGTGCCAGCAGCGTAGGGGCAGGGGATCAGCCCCAGCATTTT.

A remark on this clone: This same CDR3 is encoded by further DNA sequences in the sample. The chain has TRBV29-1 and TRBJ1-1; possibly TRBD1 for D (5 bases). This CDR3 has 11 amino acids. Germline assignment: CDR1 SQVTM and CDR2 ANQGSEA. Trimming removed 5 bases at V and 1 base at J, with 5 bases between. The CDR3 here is CSVTGNTEAFF. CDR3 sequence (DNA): TGCAGCGTTACAGGGAACACTGAAGCTTTCTTT.

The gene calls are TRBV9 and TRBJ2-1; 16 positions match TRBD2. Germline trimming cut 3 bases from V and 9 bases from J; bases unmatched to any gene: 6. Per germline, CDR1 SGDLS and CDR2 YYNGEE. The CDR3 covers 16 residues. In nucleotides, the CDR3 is TGTGCCAGCAGCGACCCGGGACTAGCGGGGGGGATTGAGCAGTTCTTC. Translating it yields CASSDPGLAGGIEQFF.

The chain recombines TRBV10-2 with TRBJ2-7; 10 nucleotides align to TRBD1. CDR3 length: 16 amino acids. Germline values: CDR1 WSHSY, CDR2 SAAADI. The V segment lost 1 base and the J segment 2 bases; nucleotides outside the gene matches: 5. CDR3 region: CASSEWGTGVAYEQYF. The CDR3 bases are TGCGCCAGCAGTGAGTGGGGGACAGGGGTGGCCTACGAGCAGTACTTC.

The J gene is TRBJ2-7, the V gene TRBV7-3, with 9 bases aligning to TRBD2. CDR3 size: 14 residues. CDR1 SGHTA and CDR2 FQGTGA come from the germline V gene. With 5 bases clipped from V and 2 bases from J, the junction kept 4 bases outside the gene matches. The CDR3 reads CASSPVAGAYEQYF. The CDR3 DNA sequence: TGTGCCAGCAGCCCAGTAGCGGGGGCCTACGAGCAGTACTTC.

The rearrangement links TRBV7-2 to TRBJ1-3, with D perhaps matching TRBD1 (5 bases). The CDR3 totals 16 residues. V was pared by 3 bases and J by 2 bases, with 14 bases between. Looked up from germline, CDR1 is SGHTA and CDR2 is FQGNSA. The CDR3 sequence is CASSFARAAAGNTIYF. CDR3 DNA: TGTGCCAGCAGCTTTGCCAGGGCTGCAGCTGGAAACACCATATATTTT.

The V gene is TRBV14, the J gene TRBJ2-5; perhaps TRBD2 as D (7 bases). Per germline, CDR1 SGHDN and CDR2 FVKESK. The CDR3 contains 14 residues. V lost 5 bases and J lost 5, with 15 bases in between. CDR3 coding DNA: TGTGCCAGCAGCAGGGGGAGGGGAGTGGAGACCCAGTACTTC. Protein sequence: CASSRGRGVETQYF.

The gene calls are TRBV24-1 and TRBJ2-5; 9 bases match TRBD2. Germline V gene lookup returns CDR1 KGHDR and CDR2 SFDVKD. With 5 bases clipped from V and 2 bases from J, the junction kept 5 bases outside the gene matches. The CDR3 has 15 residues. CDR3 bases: TGTGCCACCAGTGGGGGGACTAGCCCTCAAGAGACCCAGTACTTC. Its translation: CATSGGTSPQETQYF.

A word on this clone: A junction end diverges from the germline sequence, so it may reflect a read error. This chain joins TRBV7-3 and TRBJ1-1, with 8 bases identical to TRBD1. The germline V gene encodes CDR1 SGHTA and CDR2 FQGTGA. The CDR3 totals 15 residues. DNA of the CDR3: TGTGCCAGCAGTTTAACCGGGACAGGAGACACTGAAGCTTTCTTT. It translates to CASSLTGTGDTEAFF.

The CDR3 protein is CASSSVVGGDSPLHF. The CDR3 region has the DNA TGTGCCAGCAGCTCAGTGGTGGGGGGGGATTCACCCCTCCACTTT. The chain joins TRBV7-2 to TRBJ1-6, with a tentative D call TRBD1 (5 bases). Trimming stripped 4 bases from V and 8 bases from J, with 15 bases between. This CDR3 has 15 amino acids. Per the germline V gene, CDR1 is SGHTA and CDR2 is FQGNSA.